These T cell receptor beta chains were read from a single sample in a study of cytomegalovirus exposure and HLA in healthy donors. Some clones are missing from TCRdb's copy, which holds only in-frame ones; the method was immunoSEQ multiplex PCR. This table holds roughly 160,000 clones, about 80% found once. The sample was PBMCs. The receptors were sampled from a man aged 50-59 years in good health and CMV-seropositive. Both conserved end residues are part of each CDR3. A D gene is named only where the DNA matches it firmly. A clone size is listed for some rows: how often the clone was seen (once, few, many), or a class if it is expanded.

v_call: TRBV30
j_call: TRBJ1-2
d_call: NA
clone_size: few
cdr3_nt: TGTGCCTGGAGTGTAGGCGGCTATGGCTACACCTTC
cdr3_aa: CAWSVGGYGYTF

v_call: TRBV7-9
j_call: TRBJ1-1
d_call: NA
clone_size: few
cdr3_nt: TGTGCCAGCAGCTTAGATTTCAGGGATACTGAAGCTTTCTTT
cdr3_aa: CASSLDFRDTEAFF

v_call: TRBV7-2
j_call: TRBJ2-1
d_call: TRBD2
clone_size: NA
cdr3_nt: TGTGCCAGCAGCTTAGTAGGGACTAGCGGGGCCTACAATGAGCAGTTCTTC
cdr3_aa: CASSLVGTSGAYNEQFF

v_call: TRBV19
j_call: TRBJ2-5
d_call: TRBD1
clone_size: NA
cdr3_nt: TGTGCCAGTAGTAAGGGGGCCACGGGGGAGACCCAGTACTTC
cdr3_aa: CASSKGATGETQYF

v_call: TRBV27
j_call: TRBJ1-2
d_call: TRBD1
clone_size: NA
cdr3_nt: TGTGCCAGCAGTTTAGGGACAGGGAACTATGGCTACACCTTC
cdr3_aa: CASSLGTGNYGYTF

v_call: TRBV28
j_call: TRBJ2-7
d_call: NA
clone_size: NA
cdr3_nt: TGTGCCAGCAGTTTCCTCGGGACTTCTTACGAGCAGTACTTC
cdr3_aa: CASSFLGTSYEQYF

v_call: TRBV5-4
j_call: TRBJ2-7
d_call: TRBD1
clone_size: few
cdr3_nt: TGTGCCAGCACGCCCGCCCCAAACCGGACAGGGAACGAGCAGTACTTC
cdr3_aa: CASTPAPNRTGNEQYF

v_call: TRBV19
j_call: TRBJ1-2
d_call: TRBD1
clone_size: NA
cdr3_nt: TGTGCCAGTAGTGTCGACCGGGACAGGGGGCGAGTGGGCGGCTACACCTTC
cdr3_aa: CASSVDRDRGRVGGYTF

v_call: TRBV23-1
j_call: TRBJ2-5
d_call: TRBD2
clone_size: NA
cdr3_nt: TGCGCCAGCAGTCAATCGGAGCGGGGGTACCAAGAGACCCAGTACTTC
cdr3_aa: CASSQSERGYQETQYF

v_call: TRBV27
j_call: TRBJ2-5
d_call: TRBD1
clone_size: NA
cdr3_nt: TGTGCCAGCAGTTTAATCGGACAGGCAGAGACCCAGTACTTC
cdr3_aa: CASSLIGQAETQYF

v_call: TRBV28
j_call: TRBJ2-7
d_call: NA
clone_size: NA
cdr3_nt: TGTGCCAGCAGTTTAGGACAGAACTACGAGCAGTACTTC
cdr3_aa: CASSLGQNYEQYF

v_call: TRBV5-4
j_call: TRBJ2-2
d_call: NA
clone_size: NA
cdr3_nt: TGTGCCAGCAGCCAACCCGGGACTTTCTTCACCGGGGAGCTGTTTTTT
cdr3_aa: CASSQPGTFFTGELFF

v_call: TRBV18
j_call: TRBJ1-1
d_call: NA
clone_size: NA
cdr3_nt: TGTGCCAGCTCACCTACCAGGAAGGTGAACACTGAAGCTTTCTTT
cdr3_aa: CASSPTRKVNTEAFF

v_call: TRBV6-6
j_call: TRBJ1-4
d_call: TRBD1
clone_size: NA
cdr3_nt: TGTGCCAGCAGAGGGGGGACAGGGGGTTCCCGGGGACTGTTTTTT
cdr3_aa: CASRGGTGGSRGLFF

v_call: TRBV18
j_call: TRBJ1-6
d_call: TRBD1
clone_size: NA
cdr3_nt: TGTGCCAGCTCACCTTTTAAACAGGGGGCTAATTCACCCCTCCACTTT
cdr3_aa: CASSPFKQGANSPLHF

v_call: TRBV2
j_call: TRBJ2-7
d_call: TRBD1
clone_size: NA
cdr3_nt: TGTGCCAGCAGTACCCCGGGACAGGGCCTATTTTACGCCTACGAGCAGTACTTC
cdr3_aa: CASSTPGQGLFYAYEQYF

v_call: TRBV9
j_call: TRBJ1-4
d_call: NA
clone_size: NA
cdr3_nt: TGTGCCAGCAGCCCCCGGACTGCCGAGGGTGAAAAACTGTTTTTT
cdr3_aa: CASSPRTAEGEKLFF

v_call: TRBV28
j_call: TRBJ2-7
d_call: NA
clone_size: NA
cdr3_nt: TGTGCCAGCAGTTCGCACACAGGGATCTCCTACGAGCAGTACTTC
cdr3_aa: CASSSHTGISYEQYF

v_call: TRBV7-2
j_call: TRBJ1-2
d_call: TRBD1
clone_size: NA
cdr3_nt: TGTGCCAGCAGCCAGGACAGGGGAAGGGTTGGCTACACCTTC
cdr3_aa: CASSQDRGRVGYTF

v_call: TRBV4-3
j_call: TRBJ1-2
d_call: NA
clone_size: NA
cdr3_nt: TGCGCCAGCAGCTCTGAAGGGGTCGGCTATGGCTACACCTTC
cdr3_aa: CASSSEGVGYGYTF

v_call: TRBV6-5
j_call: TRBJ2-7
d_call: TRBD2
clone_size: NA
cdr3_nt: TGTGCCAGCAGTCTATCTAGCGGGGGAACCTACGAGCAGTACTTC
cdr3_aa: CASSLSSGGTYEQYF

v_call: TRBV7-2
j_call: TRBJ2-2
d_call: NA
clone_size: NA
cdr3_nt: TGTGCCAGCAGCTTATACAGGGCAAAGACCGGGGAGCTGTTTTTT
cdr3_aa: CASSLYRAKTGELFF

v_call: TRBV29-1
j_call: TRBJ2-5
d_call: NA
clone_size: NA
cdr3_nt: TGCAGCGTCGTGGGTAACGGAGGAGAGACCCAGTACTTC
cdr3_aa: CSVVGNGGETQYF

v_call: TRBV27
j_call: TRBJ1-4
d_call: NA
clone_size: NA
cdr3_nt: TGTGCCAGCAGTTTAGGGGCCGCCATGGGGCTGTTTTTT
cdr3_aa: CASSLGAAMGLFF

v_call: TRBV30
j_call: TRBJ2-5
d_call: TRBD1
clone_size: NA
cdr3_nt: TGTGCCTGGGGGACAGGGGGCTTAGGGACCCAGTACTTC
cdr3_aa: CAWGTGGLGTQYF

v_call: TRBV6-5
j_call: TRBJ2-1
d_call: NA
clone_size: NA
cdr3_nt: TGTGCCAGCAGCCGCGTAGGGGGGGCCTACAATGAGCAGTTCTTC
cdr3_aa: CASSRVGGAYNEQFF

v_call: TRBV5-5
j_call: TRBJ2-2
d_call: NA
clone_size: NA
cdr3_nt: TGTGCCAGCAGAGAGGGGGGGGGTAACACCGGGGAGCTGTTTTTT
cdr3_aa: CASREGGGNTGELFF

v_call: TRBV4-1
j_call: TRBJ2-5
d_call: TRBD2
clone_size: NA
cdr3_nt: TGCGCCAGCAGCCTCACGGGGACTAGCGGACTTCAAGAGACCCAGTACTTC
cdr3_aa: CASSLTGTSGLQETQYF

v_call: TRBV10-2
j_call: TRBJ2-3
d_call: NA
clone_size: NA
cdr3_nt: TGCGCCAGCTCCTCGGGGGTGATCACAGATACGCAGTATTTT
cdr3_aa: CASSSGVITDTQYF

v_call: TRBV5-1
j_call: TRBJ1-3
d_call: NA
clone_size: NA
cdr3_nt: TGCGCCAGCAGCTTGGAGTGGCAGGGTGGAAGTTCGTGGGGAAACACCATATATTTT
cdr3_aa: CASSLEWQGGSSWGNTIYF

v_call: TRBV30
j_call: TRBJ1-1
d_call: NA
clone_size: NA
cdr3_nt: TGTGCCTGTACAGGGTCTGAAGCTTTCTTT
cdr3_aa: CACTGSEAFF

v_call: TRBV7-3
j_call: TRBJ2-1
d_call: NA
clone_size: NA
cdr3_nt: TGTGCCAGCAGCTTAAGTCTGCGGCTAACCTACAATGAGCAGTTCTTC
cdr3_aa: CASSLSLRLTYNEQFF

v_call: TRBV7-8
j_call: TRBJ1-1
d_call: TRBD1
clone_size: NA
cdr3_nt: TGTGCCAGCAGCTTAGAATATTATAACCGGGACAGGGAAATGAACACTGAAGCTTTCTTT
cdr3_aa: CASSLEYYNRDREMNTEAFF

v_call: TRBV10-1
j_call: TRBJ2-1
d_call: NA
clone_size: NA
cdr3_nt: TGCGCCAGCGGTCACAGCTCTTTCTACAATGAGCAGTTCTTC
cdr3_aa: CASGHSSFYNEQFF

v_call: TRBV5-5
j_call: TRBJ1-6
d_call: TRBD1
clone_size: NA
cdr3_nt: TGTGCCAGCAGCGTTGCACAGGGGGCGGGGAATTCACCCCTCCACTTT
cdr3_aa: CASSVAQGAGNSPLHF

v_call: TRBV9
j_call: TRBJ1-5
d_call: NA
clone_size: NA
cdr3_nt: TGTGCCAGCAGCGCAGGGGATGTTCAGCCCCAGCATTTT
cdr3_aa: CASSAGDVQPQHF

v_call: TRBV7-2
j_call: TRBJ1-2
d_call: NA
clone_size: NA
cdr3_nt: TGTGCCAGCAGCTTAGCACTACTAGCGGGGACAAACTATGGCTACACCTTC
cdr3_aa: CASSLALLAGTNYGYTF

v_call: TRBV5-6
j_call: TRBJ1-2
d_call: TRBD1
clone_size: NA
cdr3_nt: TGTGCCAGCATCGTGACAGGGGGGATTAAAGGCTACACCTTC
cdr3_aa: CASIVTGGIKGYTF

v_call: TRBV2
j_call: TRBJ2-3
d_call: NA
clone_size: NA
cdr3_nt: TGTGCCAGCCCCGGGACTGGAAGCTCGGATACGCAGTATTTT
cdr3_aa: CASPGTGSSDTQYF

v_call: TRBV6-1
j_call: TRBJ2-5
d_call: TRBD2
clone_size: NA
cdr3_nt: TGTGCCAGCAGTGAAAGCCTAGCGGGGGGCCAAGAGACCCAGTACTTC
cdr3_aa: CASSESLAGGQETQYF